Given below is one TCR beta chain in context. Its antigen is still unknown. Qualities for individual bases were not recorded, and no much larger clone is one base off. The entry originates in a study of blood T cell repertoires in COVID-19 (dated by TCRdb to 2020 to 2021). About the investigation overall: Collaborator samples came from the United States, Italy and Spain and covered acute and convalescent phases of COVID-19. The material from the prospective study consisted of cDNA or gDNA derived from T cells, B-cell-depleted T cells, or PBMCs. Subjects who had been exposed to COVID-19, were actively infected with it, or had recovered from it provided the deeply sampled blood TCRbeta repertoires that made up the dataset. The repertoires were made available in a free public database intended to serve as a resource for research on the immune response to SARS-CoV-2. The samples were drawn from the first 160 participants of the ongoing ImmuneRACE study and from 1,254 subjects provided by 6 global collaborators. A de-identified subject ID, COVID-19 status, age in years and sex were almost always included in the sample metadata. Where available, HLA class I and class II types were obtained from metadata supplied by the sample provider rather than from assay-based typing. What the research found in general, with its limitations: Clinical and demographic metadata were provided uncurated, with the amount varying by source and participant.

Whole blood was collected in K2EDTA tubes by collaborating institutions according to the institutions' own protocols. For TCRbeta analysis, collaborators shipped samples as frozen whole blood, isolated PBMCs, or DNA extracted from either of those sample types. The germline V gene (reference sequence) specifies MNHEY as CDR1 and SMNVEV as CDR2. Relative to germline, V is missing 3 bases and J is missing 4 bases, with 5 bases of the junction outside any gene match. CDR3 length: 15 amino acids, cysteine to phenylalanine. Just the 45-base CDR3 DNA is kept, in frame starting at base 1. TCRbeta CDR3 regions were amplified from genomic DNA by means of the immunoSEQ Assay, a bias-controlled multiplex PCR. The authors' analysis ran thus. Nucleated cell counts per sample were estimated from amplification of reference gene primers within the assay. Sequence reads were collapsed and filtered to measure the absolute abundance of every unique TCRbeta CDR3 rearrangement. For each sample, productive Simpson clonality was calculated as the square root of Simpson's diversity index over productive rearrangements. The source is immuneACCESS, and TCRdb retained only in-frame sequences with V and J called. Part of the clones is not carried over; for the studies checked, unresolved V genes explain less than half of this, and the remainder is unexplained. The D gene and trimming were derived from the DNA, and the V and J assignments and clone size from that table. Across this sample there are 130,000 to 150,000 clones, with around four fifths seen only once. The ten largest make up nearly 3% of the sample.

The chain joins TRBV27 to TRBJ1-2; 10 junctional bases match TRBD1. The material sequenced was peripheral blood. This receptor was taken from a woman between 40 and 50 years old with active or convalescent COVID-19. CDR3 loop: CASSFGQGVSYGYTF. The sequence in DNA is TGTGCCAGCAGTTTCGGACAGGGGGTGAGCTATGGCTACACCTTC.